This entry lists 2 T cell receptor beta chains sequenced from one sample in a study of T cells expressing NK-cell markers. TCRdb reprocessed the 5' RACE reads, with one entry per CDR3 protein and no DNA. Recorded for this sample: over 200,000 distinct CDR3 sequences. The sample comprised blood T cells: a sorted CD56 or NKG2C T cell subset, CD4+ or CD8+ T cells, or bulk PBMC T cells (not recorded which). Receptors originate from a man younger than 30 in good health.

The rearrangement joins TRBV9 to TRBJ2-2; the D call from TCRdb, TRBD1, cannot be confirmed without DNA. CDR1 is SGDLS and CDR2 is YYNGEE in the germline V gene. The CDR3 has 16 amino acids. The CDR3 sequence is CASSVGRGRDTGELFF. The variable domain in full, completed from reference TRBV9 and TRBJ2-2, reads DSGVTQTPKHLITATGQRVTLRCSPRSGDLSVYWYQQSLDQGLQFLIQYYNGEERAKGNILERFSAQQFPDLHSELNLSSLELGDSALYFCASSVGRGRDTGELFFGEGSRLTVL.

The V gene is TRBV5-4, the J gene TRBJ2-5; lacking DNA, the TRBD2 call made by TCRdb goes unchecked. This CDR3 is built from 15 residues. The germline gives CDR1 SGHNT, CDR2 YYREEE (reference sequence). The CDR3 protein is CASSLSAGELETQYF.